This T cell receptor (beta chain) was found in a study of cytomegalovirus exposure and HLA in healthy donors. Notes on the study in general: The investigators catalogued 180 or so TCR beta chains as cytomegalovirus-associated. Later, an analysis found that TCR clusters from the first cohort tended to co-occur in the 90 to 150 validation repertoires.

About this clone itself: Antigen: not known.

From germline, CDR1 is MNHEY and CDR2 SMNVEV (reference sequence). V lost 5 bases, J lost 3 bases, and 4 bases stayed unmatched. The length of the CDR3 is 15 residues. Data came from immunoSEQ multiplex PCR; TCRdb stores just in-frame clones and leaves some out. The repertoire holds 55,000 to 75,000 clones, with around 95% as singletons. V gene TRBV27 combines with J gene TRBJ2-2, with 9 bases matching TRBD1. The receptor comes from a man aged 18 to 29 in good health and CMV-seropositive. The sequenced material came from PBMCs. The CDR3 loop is CASSPGTGYTGELFF. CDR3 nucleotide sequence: TGTGCCAGCAGTCCCGGGACAGGGTACACCGGGGAGCTGTTTTTT.